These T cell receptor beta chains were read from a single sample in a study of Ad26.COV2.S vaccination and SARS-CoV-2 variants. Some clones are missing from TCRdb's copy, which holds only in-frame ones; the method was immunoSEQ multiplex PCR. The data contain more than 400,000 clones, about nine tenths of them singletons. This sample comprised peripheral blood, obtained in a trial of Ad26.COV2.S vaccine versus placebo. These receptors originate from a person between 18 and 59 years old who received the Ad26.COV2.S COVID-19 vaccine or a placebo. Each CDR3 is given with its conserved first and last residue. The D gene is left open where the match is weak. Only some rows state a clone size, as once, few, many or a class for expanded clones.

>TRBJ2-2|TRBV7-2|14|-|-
TGTGCCAGCAGCTTATACAGGGCGGTCGGGGAGCTGTTTTTT
CASSLYRAVGELFF
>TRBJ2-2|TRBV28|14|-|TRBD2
TGTGCCAGCAGTTTAGCGGGAGGGACCGGGGAGCTGTTTTTT
CASSLAGGTGELFF
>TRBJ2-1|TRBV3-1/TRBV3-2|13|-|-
TGTGCCAGCAGCCAAGATCCCTACAATGAGCAGTTCTTC
CASSQDPYNEQFF
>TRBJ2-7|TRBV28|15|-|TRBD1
TGTGCCAGCAGTACCCACCGGGACAGGGGGCGTGTGCAGTACTTC
CASSTHRDRGRVQYF
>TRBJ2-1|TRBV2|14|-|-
TGTGCCAGCAGTGGAGACTTGTCCTACAATGAGCAGTTCTTC
CASSGDLSYNEQFF
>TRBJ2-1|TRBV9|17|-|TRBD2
TGTGCCAGCAGCGTAGGCCTAGCGGGCGGGACCTACAATGAGCAGTTCTTC
CASSVGLAGGTYNEQFF
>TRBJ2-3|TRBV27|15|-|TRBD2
TGTGCCAGCAGTTTAGCCAGCGGGAGGAAGGATACGCAGTATTTT
CASSLASGRKDTQYF
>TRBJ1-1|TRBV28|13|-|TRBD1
TGTGCCAGCAGACAGGGGCGGAACACTGAAGCTTTCTTT
CASRQGRNTEAFF
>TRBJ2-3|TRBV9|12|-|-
TGTGCCAGCAGCCATCTCACAGATACGCAGTATTTT
CASSHLTDTQYF
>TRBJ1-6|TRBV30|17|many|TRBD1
TGTGCCTGGACCCGGACAGGGGGCGGTTTTGGCAATTCACCCCTCCACTTT
CAWTRTGGGFGNSPLHF
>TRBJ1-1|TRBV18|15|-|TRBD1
TGTGCCAGCTCACGGCAGGGGGCAGATTCGTCTGAAGCTTTCTTT
CASSRQGADSSEAFF
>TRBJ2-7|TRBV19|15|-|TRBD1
TGTGCCAGTAGCCACGGGACAGGGCACGCTTACGAGCAGTACTTC
CASSHGTGHAYEQYF
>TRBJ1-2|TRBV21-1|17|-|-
TGTGCCAGCAGTCGGGGGGCGTCCCTCCTAGCTAACTATGGCTACACCTTC
CASSRGASLLANYGYTF
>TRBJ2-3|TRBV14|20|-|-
TGTGCCAGCAGCCAAGATTTGGGCCCTGGCAGGGATCATATCACAGATACGCAGTATTTT
CASSQDLGPGRDHITDTQYF
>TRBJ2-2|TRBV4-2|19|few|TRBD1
TGTGCCAGCAGCCACGATCACCCAGGGGGCGGTATGGGCACCGGGGAGCTGTTTTTT
CASSHDHPGGGMGTGELFF
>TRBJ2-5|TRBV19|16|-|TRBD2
TGTGCCAGTAGTATAGGGACTAGCGGGAGAGGTGAGACCCAGTACTTC
CASSIGTSGRGETQYF
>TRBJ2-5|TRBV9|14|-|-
TGTGCCAGCAGCGTAGGGGGCGGTCAAGAGACCCAGTACTTC
CASSVGGGQETQYF
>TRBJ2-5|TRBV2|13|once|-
TGTGCCAGCAGCGGGGGCCGCCAAGAGACCCAGTACTTC
CASSGGRQETQYF
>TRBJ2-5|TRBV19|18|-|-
TGTGCCAGTAGTTCCCGAAACGCTTTTAACGCGTGGAAAGAGACCCAGTACTTC
CASSSRNAFNAWKETQYF
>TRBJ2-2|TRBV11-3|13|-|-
TGTGCCAGCAGCATAAACCAGGGAGGGGAGCTGTTTTTT
CASSINQGGELFF
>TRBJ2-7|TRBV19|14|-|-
TGTGCCAGTAGTTTGAAGCAGTGGGTCAGCGAGCAGTACTTC
CASSLKQWVSEQYF
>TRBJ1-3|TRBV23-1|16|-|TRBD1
TGCGCCAGCAGTCAGTCAACAGGGGCAACTATAAACACCATATATTTT
CASSQSTGATINTIYF
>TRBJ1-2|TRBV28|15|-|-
TGTGCCAGCAGTTTTTCCGGACGGATTAACTATGGCTACACCTTC
CASSFSGRINYGYTF
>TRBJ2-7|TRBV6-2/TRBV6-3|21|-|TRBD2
TGTGCCAGCAGTTACTCGACGGTCTGGGGCGCTCCGGGACTAGCGGACCACGAGCAGTACTTC
CASSYSTVWGAPGLADHEQYF
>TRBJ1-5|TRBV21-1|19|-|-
TGTGCCAGCAGCGGCCCCGGGACAGAGGCCTCCCACGCAAGTCAGCCCCAGCATTTT
CASSGPGTEASHASQPQHF
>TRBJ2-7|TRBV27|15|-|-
TGTGCCAGCAGTTCCACAGGGAAAAGCTCCTACGAGCAGTACTTC
CASSSTGKSSYEQYF